The 15 T cell receptor beta chains below come from one sample, sequenced in a study of spatial heterogeneity in lung cancer. Time point given: blood at routine non-recurrence follow-up after resection. No cell sorting; template was whole RNA from tumor, lung tissue or PBMC. TCRdb re-called the 5' RACE reads with MiXCR, one entry per CDR3 protein. The sample contains about 120,000 distinct CDR3 sequences, roughly an eighth of which appear only once. The sample in question was PBMCs, obtained at follow-up. The receptors derive from a male donor with early-stage non-small cell lung cancer.

The rearrangement joins TRBV12-3 or TRBV12-4 to TRBJ1-2; D remains ambiguous. The CDR3 consists of 15 residues. The germline V and J ends were trimmed by 8 bases and 2 bases, with 18 bases remaining between them. CDR3 protein: CASFTYYSGNYGYTF. In DNA form, the CDR3 reads TGTGCCAGCTTCACTTATTATAGCGGGAACTATGGCTACACCTTC.

This clonotype was observed at least ten times. The chain employs TRBV9 and TRBJ2-3; the D gene is possibly TRBD2 (6 bases). Looked up from germline, CDR1 is SGDLS and CDR2 is YYNGEE. This CDR3 is built from 15 residues. Trimming pared 0 bases from V and 1 base from J, leaving 9 bases between. The CDR3: CASSVAGRRTDTQYF. The CDR3 DNA reads as TGTGCCAGCAGCGTAGCCGGGAGACGCACAGATACGCAGTATTTT.

This clonotype has just a few counts. The chain carries TRBV18 and TRBJ1-1; D unresolved. V dropped 0 bases and J dropped 0 bases, with 5 bases sitting between them. In germline, CDR1 is KGHSH, CDR2 LQKENI. This CDR3 comprises 14 residues. The CDR3 here is CASSPPGLNTEAFF. DNA of the CDR3: TGTGCCAGCTCACCACCAGGTTTGAACACTGAAGCTTTCTTT.

This clonotype has ten or more counts. The chain joins TRBV10-3 to TRBJ1-1; perhaps TRBD1 as D (5 bases). The CDR3 runs to 13 residues. The V gene's germline CDR1 is ENHRY and CDR2 SYGVKD. The V gene lost 5 bases and the J gene lost 11 bases, with 18 bases spanning the gap. The CDR3 DNA sequence: TGTGCCATCAGTCACGAGAAGGGGATAGGTGCTTTCTTT. Translated: CAISHEKGIGAFF.

This clonotype has at least ten counts. The chain recombines TRBV5-1 with TRBJ2-7; 7 nucleotides match TRBD1. This CDR3 is built from 14 residues. Germline CDR1 is SGHRS and CDR2 is YFSETQ. After removal of 0 bases from V and 5 bases from J, the junction contained 5 bases not matched to a gene. The CDR3: CASSLARQGNEQYF. The CDR3 DNA sequence: TGCGCCAGCAGCTTGGCTCGACAGGGTAACGAGCAGTACTTC.

Concerning this clonotype: Since a much larger clone is just one base distant, this may be a read error. This likely comes from a read error, as the CDR3 has no conserved phenylalanine or tryptophan at its end. V and J are TRBV4-1 and TRBJ2-1, with D perhaps given as TRBD1 or TRBD2 (5 bases each). There are 19 residues in the CDR3. V dropped 1 base and J dropped 2 bases, with 21 bases sitting between them. The germline V gene has CDR1 MGHRA and CDR2 YSYEKL. The CDR3 DNA reads as TGCGCCAGCAGCCAAGGGGCTGTCAAGGGGAGAAGCACCTACAATGAGCAGTTCTGC. It yields the protein CASSQGAVKGRSTYNEQFC.

This clonotype came up a few times. The chain uses TRBV7-9 and TRBJ2-7; 10 positions match TRBD2. Germline CDR1 and CDR2: SEHNR and FQNEAQ (reference sequence). This CDR3 contains 13 residues. The V and J ends lost 6 bases and 5 bases, in that order; junction bases with no gene match: 4. The CDR3 here is CASRAGGPHEQYF. CDR3 nucleotide sequence: TGTGCCAGCAGAGCGGGGGGGCCCCACGAGCAGTACTTC.

This clonotype was counted many times. The rearrangement joins TRBV7-2 to TRBJ2-7, with 8 bases aligning to TRBD1. From germline, CDR1 is SGHTA and CDR2 FQGNSA. This CDR3 comprises 15 residues. V lost 6 bases, J lost 4 bases, and 11 bases stayed unmatched. CDR3 bases: TGTGCCAGCAGTCCTGACAGGGGCCAAGGGTACGAGCAGTACTTC. It codes for CASSPDRGQGYEQYF.

This clonotype was detected many times. This chain joins TRBV20-1 and TRBJ2-7, with TRBD2 matching over 14 bases. The CDR3 runs to 16 residues. Per germline, CDR1 DFQATT and CDR2 SNEGSKA (reference sequence). V lost 3 bases and J lost 7; bases outside the gene matches: 11. Here the CDR3 DNA reads TGCAGTGCTAGGCCCCTGACTAGCGGGGGGGCGTTTGAGCAGTACTTC. Protein product: CSARPLTSGGAFEQYF.

This clonotype occurred many times. This chain uses TRBV4-1 with TRBJ2-5; TRBD1 matches at 7 bases. Germline values: CDR1 MGHRA, CDR2 YSYEKL. J lost 0 bases, V lost 3 bases, and 7 bases had no gene match. This CDR3 has 16 amino acids. The CDR3 nucleotides read TGCGCCAGCAGCCATTATCAGGGGGTGGACCAAGAGACCCAGTACTTC. Residues: CASSHYQGVDQETQYF.

This clonotype was seen more than once but under ten times. V gene TRBV28 combines with J gene TRBJ2-1; TRBD2 agrees at 12 bases. The length of the CDR3 is 14 residues. Germline lookup yields CDR1 MDHEN and CDR2 SYDVKM. V shed 5 bases and J 8 bases; nucleotides not matched to a gene: 4. CDR3 bases: TGTGCCAGCAGTGCGGGACTAGCGGGCTATGAGCAGTTCTTC. This gives the protein CASSAGLAGYEQFF.

V usage is TRBV7-2 and J usage is TRBJ2-5; D is perhaps TRBD2 (6 bases). Trimming stripped 8 bases from V and 4 bases from J, with 14 bases between. CDR3 length equals 13 residues. CDR1 and CDR2 (germline): SGHTA, FQGNSA. CDR3: CASGMEGSETQYF. CDR3 coding DNA: TGTGCCAGCGGGATGGAGGGTTCAGAGACCCAGTACTTC. The variable domain in full, with the rest retrieved from reference TRBV7-2 and TRBJ2-5, is GAGVSQSPSNKVTEKGKDVELRCDPISGHTALYWYRQSLGQGLEFLIYFQGNSAPDKSGLPSDRFSAERTGGSVSTLTIQRTQQEDSAVYLCASGMEGSETQYFGPGTRLLVL.

The chain combines TRBV29-1 with TRBJ2-3, with D possibly TRBD2 on 6 matching bases. V shed 8 bases and J shed 0 bases, with 12 bases lying between them. Germline values: CDR1 SQVTM, CDR2 ANQGSEA. The CDR3 covers 13 residues. CDR3 DNA sequence: TGCAGCCCAAGGGACTTTAGCACAGATACGCAGTATTTT. This sequence encodes CSPRDFSTDTQYF.

This clonotype turned up a few times. In DNA, the CDR3 is TGCGCCAGCAGCTTTGCCCCCAAAAACATTCAGTACTTC. Translation gives CASSFAPKNIQYF. V and J are TRBV5-1 and TRBJ2-4; D ambiguous. Germline V CDR1 and CDR2: SGHRS, YFSETQ. This CDR3 spans 13 amino acids. Trimming took off 2 bases at V and 2 bases at J, with 5 bases between the two ends.

The chain joins TRBV9 to TRBJ2-7; D ambiguous. The germline gives CDR1 SGDLS, CDR2 YYNGEE. The CDR3 runs 14 residues. V gave up 0 bases and J gave up 3 bases, with 10 bases separating them. CDR3 residues: CASSVDLGIYEQYF. CDR3 nucleotides: TGTGCCAGCAGCGTAGATCTGGGAATCTACGAGCAGTACTTC.